This T cell receptor (beta chain) was identified during a study of cytomegalovirus exposure and HLA in healthy donors. Looking at the study overall: Earlier, roughly 180 million T cells were analyzed, and 95 million to 140 million unique TCR beta sequences were found among them. As released early, the data held around 80 million unique TCRs from HLA-typed donors.

The CDR3 has 11 amino acids. Trimming removed 10 bases at V and 7 bases at J, with 14 bases between. Germline V gene lookup returns CDR1 MGHDK and CDR2 SYGVNS. Nominally healthy donors were sampled, though unrecorded immune exposures were likely. PCR was performed using 60 Vbeta and 13 Jbeta primers. The method was immunoSEQ multiplex PCR; TCRdb's version includes in-frame clones alone and lacks a portion of them. Here the sample spans around 190,000 clones, approximately 75% being singletons. V and J are TRBV25-1 and TRBJ2-7, with D possibly being TRBD1 (6 bases). The material sequenced was PBMCs. This receptor was identified in a man younger than 45 in good health and CMV-seropositive. As DNA, the CDR3 is TGTGCCACCCGGACAGTGTGGGAGCAGTACTTC. Translation: CATRTVWEQYF.